The 10 T cell receptor beta chains given below trace back to one sample, sequenced in a study of CD8+ T cells in alopecia areata. Following extraction, RNA underwent reverse transcription to cDNA, which served as the sequencing template. The data were produced by immunoSEQ multiplex PCR, yet TCRdb's version contains in-frame clones alone and is incomplete. The sample includes 90,000 to 130,000 clones, none of them occurring once. The source material was lesional skin. Receptors were obtained from a C3H/HeJ mouse with alopecia areata. The strain bears MHC haplotype H2-k.

This clone was counted only a few times. The listed genes are named as in mouse. The read ends 4 residues before the CDR3 terminus; that terminus is restored from the germline J gene. At the DNA level, this CDR3 is encoded by other sequences in the same sample as well. The chain has TRBV13-3 and TRBJ2-4; TRBD1 agrees at 7 bases. Looked up from germline, CDR1 is NNHDY and CDR2 is SYVADS. The CDR3 runs to 16 residues. V trimming: 1 base; J trimming: 1 base; junction bases outside the gene matches: 6. The CDR3: CASSDPPGTGQNTLYF. CDR3 DNA (partial): TGTGCCAGCAGTGATCCCCCCGGGACAGGTCAAAAC.

Only a few counts were recorded for this clone. Gene labels here are mouse ones. Incomplete CDR3 DNA: TGTGCCAGCAGCCGGGACAAATTCCAAGAC. This codes for CASSRDKFQD. From start to end, the CDR3 is CASSRDKFQDTQYF. This chain joins TRBV13-3 and TRBJ2-5; D may be TRBD1 (6 bases). The missing CDR3 end, 4 residues past where the read stops, is filled in from the germline J gene. Trimming pared 5 bases from V and 2 bases from J, leaving 12 bases between. CDR1 and CDR2 (germline): NNHDY, SYVADS. This CDR3 has 14 residues.

This clone was seen more than once but under ten times. The gene symbols are mouse symbols. Read sequence stops 4 residues before the CDR3 end, and the germline J gene provides the missing end. This chain links TRBV1 with TRBJ1-4; 9 bases align to TRBD1. The CDR3 runs 16 residues. The junction had 5 bases not matched to a gene; V was cut back by 2 bases and J by 4 bases. CDR1 and CDR2 (germline): NSQYPW, LRSPGD (reference sequence). The CDR3 reads CTCSAWDRAVNERLFF. Partial CDR3 DNA: TGCACCTGCAGTGCATGGGACAGGGCCGTCAACGAA.

This clone has just a few counts. All gene names here are mouse names. The CDR3 is cut off 4 residues early in the read; its end comes from the germline J gene. This rearrangement joins TRBV31 to TRBJ1-2, with 11 bases fitting TRBD1. J was trimmed by 3 bases and V by 1 base; bases with no gene match: 1. The CDR3 runs to 14 residues. The germline V gene has CDR1 GKSSPN and CDR2 SITVG. The covered CDR3 bases are TGTGCCTGGAGTCGGGACAGGGGGGACTCC. Protein product: CAWSRDRGDS. The entire CDR3 reads CAWSRDRGDSDYTF.

Comments on this clone: Genes here carry mouse names. The read terminates 4 residues before the CDR3 end, so the remaining end is supplied by the germline J gene. This sequence joins TRBV5 and TRBJ2-5, with TRBD2 as a possible D gene (6 bases). The CDR3 is 15 residues long. Trimming removed 4 bases at V and 2 bases at J, with 13 bases between. Germline CDR1 reads LGHNA; CDR2 reads YNLKQL (reference sequence). This CDR3 is CASSPGLTGQDTQYF. The sequenced CDR3 bases are TGTGCCAGCAGCCCGGGACTTACAGGCCAAGAC.

Comment on this clone: At residue 11, TCRdb's protein disagrees with the DNA translation; the protein shown here derives from the DNA. Each gene name is a mouse one. The read finishes 3 residues shy of the CDR3 end, and the germline J gene is used to complete it. This chain uses TRBV13-3 with TRBJ1-6; TRBD1 matches at 8 bases. TRBJ1-6 falls under the ORF class, with uncertain function. Germline V gene lookup returns CDR1 NNHDY and CDR2 SYVADS. Unmatched junction bases numbered 6, after V lost 5 bases and J lost 8 bases. The length of the CDR3 is 14 residues. The CDR3 sequence is CASSVQGADSPLYF. The covered CDR3 bases are TGTGCCAGCAGCGTCCAGGGGGCGGATTCGCCC.

With respect to this clone: The protein recorded in TCRdb does not match the translated DNA at residue 12; the protein presented here comes from translating the DNA. Germline and genes here are mouse. The read terminates 3 residues ahead of where the CDR3 ends, so the germline J gene completes it. This chain connects TRBV19 to TRBJ1-6, with 9 bases matching TRBD1. TRBJ1-6 is noted as an ORF with a role that remains uncertain. Germline CDR1 and CDR2: FNHDT and SITEND (reference sequence). The junction had 1 base not matched to a gene; V was cut back by 2 bases and J by 4 bases. The CDR3 sequence is 15 residues long. CDR3 sequence: CASSIDRGYNSPLYF. The CDR3 bases that were read are TGTGCCAGCAGTATCGACAGGGGGTATAATTCGCCC.

About this clone: Mouse gene names apply. CDR3 loop: CASGGQGLNTGQLYF. The part of the CDR3 DNA that was read is TGTGCCAGCGGGGGACAGGGGTTAAACACCGGG. The chain joins TRBV13-1 to TRBJ2-2, with 10 bases identical to TRBD1. The read terminates 4 residues ahead of where the CDR3 ends, so the germline J gene completes it. The CDR3 spans 15 residues. The V gene's germline CDR1 is NSHNY and CDR2 SYGAGN. Unmatched junction bases numbered 4, after V lost 7 bases and J lost 1 base.

This clone was found a few times. Germline and genes here are mouse. The read terminates 4 residues before the CDR3 end, so the remaining end is supplied by the germline J gene. This chain connects TRBV14 to TRBJ2-5; TRBD1 aligns across 7 bases. CDR3 size: 14 residues. The germline V gene encodes CDR1 SGHDT and CDR2 FRDEAV. V shed 4 bases, J shed 2 bases, and the junction held 4 bases outside the gene matches. Incomplete CDR3 DNA: TGTGCCAGCAGTCCGTGGGACAGCCAAGAC. As protein: CASSPWDSQD. The entire CDR3 reads CASSPWDSQDTQYF.

A note on this clone: All gene names here are mouse names. Read coverage stops 4 residues before the CDR3 terminus; the germline J gene supplies the remainder. The rearrangement links TRBV13-1 to TRBJ2-1; D not resolved. Germline V gene sequence: CDR1 NSHNY, CDR2 SYGAGN. V shed 2 bases and J shed 1 base, with 7 bases lying between them. The CDR3 spans 14 residues. The sequenced part of the CDR3 DNA is TGTGCCAGCAGTGAGTACAGAAACTATGCT. It specifies CASSEYRNYA. The entire CDR3 protein reads CASSEYRNYAEQFF.